Following are 3 T cell receptor beta chains from one sample sequenced in a study of blood T cell repertoires in COVID-19. TCRdb's copy holds only in-frame clones and misses some; the assay was immunoSEQ multiplex PCR. The sample holds 300,000 to 400,000 clones, around nine tenths seen once. Sequencing was done on a sample of peripheral blood. All receptors derive from a woman younger than 35 who had recovered from COVID-19.

V is TRBV6-5 and J is TRBJ2-1; tentative D call: TRBD2 (6 bases). The CDR3 covers 15 residues. Trimming removed 5 bases at V and 4 bases at J, with 15 bases between. Germline loops: CDR1 MNHEY, CDR2 SVGAGI. The chain's CDR3 is CASSQSGSSYNEQFF. CDR3 in DNA: TGTGCCAGCAGTCAATCCGGGAGTTCTTACAATGAGCAGTTCTTC.

This chain uses TRBV7-2 with TRBJ1-5; 7 bases match TRBD1. CDR3 length equals 15 residues. Looked up from germline, CDR1 is SGHTA and CDR2 is FQGNSA. The junction had 5 bases not matched to a gene; V was cut back by 3 bases and J by 3 bases. Written as DNA, the CDR3 is TGTGCCAGCAGCTTGCCAGGGGGAACCAATCAGCCCCAGCATTTT. It translates to CASSLPGGTNQPQHF.

V and J are TRBV6-2 or TRBV6-3 and TRBJ2-7; D remains ambiguous. With 4 bases removed from V and 3 bases from J, the gap between germline ends came to 10 bases. This CDR3 comprises 13 residues. Germline assignment: CDR1 MNHEY and CDR2 SVGEGT. DNA for the CDR3: TGTGCCAGCAGTTGGTCTAGGTTCTACGAGCAGTACGTC. Its translation: CASSWSRFYEQYV.